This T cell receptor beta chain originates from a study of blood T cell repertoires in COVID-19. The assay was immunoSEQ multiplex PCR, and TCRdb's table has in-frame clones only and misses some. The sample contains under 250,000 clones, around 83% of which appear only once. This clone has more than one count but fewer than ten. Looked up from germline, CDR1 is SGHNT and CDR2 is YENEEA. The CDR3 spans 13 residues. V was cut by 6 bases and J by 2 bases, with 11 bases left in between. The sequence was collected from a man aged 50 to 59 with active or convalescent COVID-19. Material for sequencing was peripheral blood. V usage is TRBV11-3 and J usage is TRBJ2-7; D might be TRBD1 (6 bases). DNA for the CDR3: TGTGCCAGCAGTTACAGGGTTACCTACGAGCAGTACTTC. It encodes CASSYRVTYEQYF.